These T cell receptor beta chains were read from a single sample in a study of cytomegalovirus exposure and HLA in healthy donors. The method was immunoSEQ multiplex PCR; TCRdb's version includes in-frame clones alone and lacks a portion of them. The table lists about 130,000 clones, roughly 70% of them singletons. Sequenced sample: PBMCs. Source of these receptors: a middle-aged man in good health and CMV-seropositive. The CDR3 runs from the conserved cysteine through the conserved F or W. Fields, in order: J gene, D gene, clone size, V gene, CDR3 protein, CDR3 DNA. The D gene is left open where the match is weak. The size entry is marked missing in some rows and otherwise reads once, few, many or a size class.

TRBJ2-7 | . | . | TRBV4-1 | CASSSSRSYEQYF | TGCGCCAGTTCGTCCTCTCGCTCCTACGAGCAGTACTTC
TRBJ2-7 | . | . | TRBV18 | CASSPDSRSTYEQYF | TGTGCCAGCTCACCGGACAGCCGTAGTACCTACGAGCAGTACTTC
TRBJ2-5 | . | . | TRBV15 | CATSRDSGPQETQYF | TGTGCCACCAGCAGAGATAGCGGACCGCAAGAGACCCAGTACTTC
TRBJ1-1 | . | . | TRBV18 | CASSSTHTGNTEAFF | TGTGCCAGCTCATCGACTCATACAGGGAACACTGAAGCTTTCTTT
TRBJ2-1 | . | . | TRBV27 | CASSVDMSSYNEQFF | TGTGCCAGCAGTGTAGACATGAGCTCCTACAATGAGCAGTTCTTC
TRBJ1-6 | TRBD1 | once | TRBV28 | CASSLYRGVDSPLHF | TGTGCCAGCAGTTTATACAGGGGAGTGGATTCACCCCTCCACTTT
TRBJ2-5 | TRBD2 | . | TRBV27 | CASSFSRLSGRAAETQYF | TGTGCCAGCAGTTTCTCTCGCTTGAGCGGGAGGGCCGCAGAGACCCAGTACTTC
TRBJ2-5 | TRBD1 | . | TRBV28 | CASSPTPGQGIETQYF | TGTGCCAGCAGTCCAACCCCGGGACAGGGAATAGAGACCCAGTACTTC
TRBJ2-2 | TRBD1 | . | TRBV19 | CASSIVQGVGELFF | TGTGCCAGTAGTATCGTACAGGGGGTCGGGGAGCTGTTTTTT
TRBJ2-7 | . | . | TRBV2 | CASNLPRRSYYEQYF | TGTGCCAGCAATCTACCCCGGAGGTCGTACTACGAGCAGTACTTC
TRBJ1-2 | TRBD1 | . | TRBV6-1 | CASRHRQGNYGYTF | TGTGCCAGCAGACATAGACAGGGGAACTATGGCTACACCTTC
TRBJ2-2 | TRBD2 | . | TRBV29-1 | CSARTSGKNTGELFF | TGCAGCGCCCGAACTAGCGGGAAGAACACCGGGGAGCTGTTTTTT
TRBJ1-1 | . | . | TRBV5-8 | CASSLDRTNTEAFF | TGTGCCAGCAGCCTGGACAGAACGAACACTGAAGCTTTCTTT
TRBJ2-7 | . | . | TRBV29-1 | CSVMMGISGEQYF | TGCAGCGTTATGATGGGCATAAGCGGGGAGCAGTACTTC
TRBJ2-4 | . | few | TRBV4-1 | CASSSRVELAKNIQYF | TGCGCCAGCAGCTCCAGGGTTGAGCTAGCCAAAAACATTCAGTACTTC
TRBJ2-7 | . | . | TRBV6-5 | CASSYSQVPSYEQYF | TGTGCCAGCAGTTACTCTCAGGTGCCCTCCTACGAGCAGTACTTC
TRBJ1-1 | . | . | TRBV30 | CAQRGLLNTEAFF | TGTGCCCAAAGGGGACTCTTGAACACTGAAGCTTTCTTT
TRBJ2-1 | TRBD2 | . | TRBV2 | CASRPYVSGVNEQFF | TGTGCCAGCAGGCCCTACGTTAGCGGGGTTAATGAGCAGTTCTTC
TRBJ1-5 | . | . | TRBV5-1 | CASSLAGTSNQPQHF | TGCGCCAGCAGCCTGGCCGGGACATCCAATCAGCCCCAGCATTTT
TRBJ1-5 | . | . | TRBV6-4 | CASSATANSNQPQHF | TGTGCCAGCAGTGCGACAGCTAATAGCAATCAGCCCCAGCATTTT
TRBJ1-1 | TRBD1 | few | TRBV19 | CASTVTGPNTEAFF | TGTGCCAGTACCGTGACAGGGCCCAACACTGAAGCTTTCTTT
TRBJ2-7 | . | . | TRBV19 | CASRGDSPSYEQYF | TGTGCCAGTAGAGGGGACTCCCCCTCCTACGAGCAGTACTTC
TRBJ2-5 | TRBD1 | . | TRBV11-2 | CASSPMSGQDVQETQYF | TGTGCCAGCAGCCCTATGAGCGGACAGGACGTCCAAGAGACCCAGTACTTC
TRBJ2-1 | TRBD2 | . | TRBV4-1 | CASSQGASGEGNEQFF | TGCGCCAGCAGCCAAGGGGCTAGCGGGGAGGGTAATGAGCAGTTCTTC
TRBJ2-3 | TRBD2 | . | TRBV9 | CASRLSGGSTDTQYF | TGTGCCAGCAGATTGAGCGGGGGGAGCACAGATACGCAGTATTTT
TRBJ2-7 | TRBD1 | . | TRBV4-1 | CASSSTGGTYEQYF | TGCGCCAGCAGTTCTACAGGGGGCACCTACGAGCAGTACTTC
TRBJ2-1 | TRBD1 | . | TRBV7-9 | CASERDRVNNEQFF | TGTGCCAGTGAACGGGACAGGGTTAACAATGAGCAGTTCTTC
TRBJ2-3 | TRBD2 | . | TRBV10-1 | CASSDPSGGAPDTQYF | TGCGCCAGCAGTGACCCATCCGGGGGGGCTCCAGATACGCAGTATTTT
TRBJ2-1 | TRBD1 | . | TRBV6-5 | CASRRQGAQEQFF | TGTGCCAGCAGACGACAGGGGGCGCAAGAGCAGTTCTTC
TRBJ2-2 | . | . | TRBV2 | CASWQEPNTGELFF | TGTGCCTCGTGGCAGGAACCGAACACCGGGGAGCTGTTTTTT
TRBJ1-3 | TRBD1 | . | TRBV28 | CASRLTGGGNTIYF | TGTGCCAGCAGACTTACAGGGGGAGGAAACACCATATATTTT
TRBJ1-3 | . | . | TRBV28 | CASSLFSPESSGNTIYF | TGTGCCAGCAGTTTATTTAGCCCGGAGAGCTCTGGAAACACCATATATTTT
TRBJ2-5 | TRBD2 | . | TRBV15 | CATSTTSGGPYQETQYF | TGTGCCACCAGCACGACTAGCGGGGGACCGTACCAAGAGACCCAGTACTTC
TRBJ2-2 | TRBD2 | . | TRBV4-1 | CASMASGGARTGELFF | TGCGCCAGCATGGCCAGCGGGGGGGCCAGAACCGGGGAGCTGTTTTTT
TRBJ1-3 | . | . | TRBV5-6 | CASSLEYRADSGNTIYF | TGTGCCAGCAGCCTTGAGTACAGGGCCGACTCTGGAAACACCATATATTTT
TRBJ1-5 | . | . | TRBV19 | CASSRYRVSNQPQHF | TGTGCCAGTAGTAGATACAGGGTTAGCAATCAGCCCCAGCATTTT
TRBJ2-3 | TRBD2 | . | TRBV5-4 | CASSLMAGDTDTQYF | TGTGCCAGCAGCTTGATGGCGGGGGACACAGATACGCAGTATTTT
TRBJ2-1 | . | . | TRBV5-1 | CASTPGLAGYEQFF | TGCGCCAGCACCCCAGGCCTAGCTGGCTATGAGCAGTTCTTC
TRBJ1-1 | TRBD1 | . | TRBV11-2 | CASSPGQGKNTEAFF | TGTGCCAGCAGCCCAGGACAGGGGAAGAACACTGAAGCTTTCTTT
TRBJ1-5 | . | . | TRBV2 | CASKYPGAKGNQPQHF | TGTGCCAGCAAGTATCCAGGGGCCAAAGGAAATCAGCCCCAGCATTTT
TRBJ1-1 | . | . | TRBV14 | CASSQHRQVGNIPNTEAFF | TGTGCCAGCAGCCAACATAGACAGGTCGGAAATATACCGAACACTGAAGCTTTCTTT
TRBJ1-2 | TRBD1 | . | TRBV11-2 | CASSLSGQGASYGYTF | TGTGCCAGCAGCTTATCAGGACAGGGAGCAAGCTATGGCTACACCTTC
TRBJ2-7 | . | . | TRBV5-1 | CASSLGGGWEQYF | TGCGCCAGCAGCTTAGGGGGGGGCTGGGAGCAGTACTTC
TRBJ2-1 | . | once | TRBV23-1 | CASSQTPTESSYNEQFF | TGCGCCAGCAGTCAAACCCCCACTGAAAGCTCCTACAATGAGCAGTTCTTC
TRBJ2-1 | TRBD1 | . | TRBV2 | CASRGQVSYNEQFF | TGTGCCAGCAGAGGACAGGTCTCCTACAATGAGCAGTTCTTC